This T cell receptor beta chain was sequenced in a study of T cell repertoires in cytomegalovirus infection. Overall study context: Both CMV infection and a matching HLA type were indicated by public TCR beta signatures.

Via MiXCR, TCRdb re-called the reads, giving one row per CDR3 protein. This sample has approximately 170,000 distinct CDR3 sequences; 17% occur once, and the top ten carry approximately 19%. The clonotype was recovered from a human donor in good health (CMV status not recorded). Some clones in this sample may be carry-over from other donors' samples. Sequences were obtained from CD8+ T cells from PBMCs.

Here the CDR3 DNA reads TGTGCCAGCATCTCTCGCGGTCTAGCGGGGACCTACGAGCAGTACTTC. Amino acid sequence: CASISRGLAGTYEQYF. J is TRBJ2-7 and V is TRBV27; 9 bases fit TRBD2. J was trimmed by 2 bases and V by 7 bases; bases with no gene match: 12. Germline values: CDR1 MNHEY, CDR2 SMNVEV (reference sequence). The CDR3 is 16 amino acids.